The T cell receptor beta chain under discussion was sequenced for a study of T cell changes during pregnancy in multiple sclerosis (dated by TCRdb to about 2019). For the study in its entirety: The study examined how the T cell repertoire changed over the course of pregnancy in women with multiple sclerosis.

Libraries were made using the immunoSEQ multiplex PCR assay. Imported from immuneACCESS, the table was reduced by TCRdb to in-frame sequences with V and J called. These copies leave out some clones; in studies compared against another copy, an unresolved V gene accounts for under half, and the cause of the remainder is not known. The sample table holds approximately 31,000 clones, of which around 90% were seen once. The ten top clones hold less than 0.45% of the sample. Turning to this clone: Its specific antigen is unknown. The input lacks base qualities; no much larger clone sits a single base away.

Germline trimming: 1 base from V, 4 bases from J; junction bases outside gene matches: 6. From cysteine to phenylalanine, the CDR3 is 15 amino acids long. Only the CDR3 portion is preserved as DNA: 45 bases, with reading frame beginning at the first base. CDR1 and CDR2 are read off the germline V gene as SGHRS and YFSETQ. The material was CD4+ T cells from peripheral blood mononuclear cells, obtained in the second trimester of pregnancy. The receptor comes from a female donor in good health, enrolled as a control in a pregnancy study. The V and J genes are TRBV5-1 and TRBJ2-5, and 8 bases in between align with TRBD2. The sequenced DNA: TGCGCCAGCAGCTTGAATACGGGACTAGGAGAGACCCAGTACTTC. This yields the protein CASSLNTGLGETQYF.